This T cell receptor (beta chain) originates from a study of T-cell reconstitution after alpha-beta-depleted transplantation in children. Concerning this clonotype: Its matching antigen is unknown.

General study results and limits: Reportedly, only several hundred clones from non-depleted graft cells drove alpha-beta T-cell counts at about two months. At the one-year point after transplant, T-cell counts and TCRbeta diversity were found to come mostly from T cells that had been newly produced. Surviving thymic progenitors and recipient T cells were the source of high TCRbeta diversity at day 60 in some patients.

A library of TCRbeta sequences, prepared with unique molecular identifiers, was generated. TCRdb reprocessed the PCR reads via MiXCR and lists one record per CDR3 protein. Of 75,000 to 80,000 distinct CDR3 sequences in the sample, roughly 20% are singletons; the top ten hold 50% to 65%. The CDR3 extends over 14 amino acids. With 4 bases removed from V and 3 bases from J, the gap between germline ends came to 13 bases. Germline values: CDR1 SGHDT, CDR2 YYEEEE. This material consisted of PBMCs, mostly from graft donor cells, taken 360 days after TCRalphabeta/CD19-depleted stem cell transplant. The chain carries TRBV5-6 and TRBJ1-2, with D possibly being TRBD1 (5 bases). This TCR derives from a male patient under 10 years old who had a stem cell transplant for acute lymphoblastic leukemia, so the T cells may come from the graft donor. CDR3 sequence: CASSRRGVHYGYTF. CDR3 nucleotide sequence: TGTGCCAGCAGCCGGAGGGGCGTACACTATGGCTACACCTTC.